The clone carrying this TCR beta chain was observed a few times. These data are taken from a study of blood T cell repertoires in COVID-19. About the study: Some COVID-19 samples were acute and others convalescent; all came from the United States, Italy and Spain.

Seattle cases were enrolled at active infection and followed longitudinally. Between the trimmed V and J ends, which lost 5 bases and 8 bases, there was a span of 13 bases. Per germline, CDR1 SGHAT and CDR2 FQNNGV. The CDR3 is made up of 13 amino acids. TCRdb keeps only in-frame clones here, not all; method: immunoSEQ multiplex PCR. The top ten hold around 4.6% of the sample, which has 150,000 to 200,000 clones, 92% seen once. This TCR came from a man younger than 45 with COVID-19, enrolled during active disease. Sequencing was done on a sample of peripheral blood. The V call is TRBV11-2, the J call TRBJ2-1; D not certain. The CDR3 here is CASSLAGVDEQFF. In DNA form, the CDR3 reads TGTGCCAGCAGCCTGGCCGGAGTCGATGAGCAGTTCTTC.